This T cell receptor beta chain was profiled in a study of cytomegalovirus exposure and HLA in healthy donors. The study, taken as a whole, reports: Later analysis suggested links between common viral pathogens and several top significant clusters. What was likely a sequencing artifact was a cluster of highly shared sequence variants.

Use of 60 Vbeta and 13 Jbeta primers characterized the PCR. The protocol was immunoSEQ multiplex PCR, while the TCRdb copy is restricted to in-frame clones and leaves out a portion. The sample includes 150,000 to 180,000 clones, around 68% of them seen just once. Note on this clone: Its target is unknown.

The source material was PBMCs. The origin of this receptor is a man aged 30-40 years in good health and CMV-seronegative.

The CDR3 DNA reads as TGTGCCAGCCTTCGGACAGGGGAGGACTACGAGCAGTACTTC. Amino acid sequence: CASLRTGEDYEQYF. V and J are TRBV27 and TRBJ2-7, with TRBD1 identical over 9 bases. The length of the CDR3 is 14 residues. Losses at the gene ends were 8 bases for V and 3 bases for J; bases not matched to a gene: 8. Germline V CDR1 and CDR2: MNHEY, SMNVEV (reference sequence).